The present TCR beta chain was sequenced within a study of T cell responses to AZD1222 COVID-19 vaccine. Only in-frame clones appear in the TCRdb table, and some are missing; sequencing was by immunoSEQ multiplex PCR. The data contain around 140,000 clones, roughly 91% of them singletons. In germline, CDR1 is MNHNY, CDR2 SVGAGI (reference sequence). V was pared by 7 bases and J by 5 bases, with 12 bases between. The CDR3 length is 12 residues. This receptor was identified in an adult in good health. Sample: peripheral blood, taken on day 0 of AZD1222 vaccination. This chain connects TRBV6-6 to TRBJ2-7, with D tentatively TRBD2 (6 bases). The CDR3 coding sequence is TGTGCCAGCAATCGGGGGAGCAACGAGCAGTACTTC. It encodes CASNRGSNEQYF.